These 2 T cell receptor beta chains were sequenced from one sample in a study of control samples from healthy donors and cancer patients (dated by TCRdb to the early 2020s). The library was generated by the immunoSEQ multiplex PCR assay. TCRdb stores this immuneACCESS table with in-frame sequences only. Part of the clones is absent; in the studies checked, under half of the shortfall reflects unresolved V genes, and no reason is known for the rest. The sample table holds some 130,000 clones, of which just over 90% were seen once. The leading ten clones occupy more than 1.5% of the sample. Sequencing was done on a sample of PBMCs. These receptors all stem from a man aged 45-60 years with head and neck cancer.

The chain is built from TRBV7-3 and TRBJ1-2; 10 positions match TRBD1. This CDR3 has 16 amino acids. J lost 6 bases, V lost 3 bases, and 10 bases had no gene match. Germline values: CDR1 SGHTA, CDR2 FQGTGA. CDR3 in amino acids: CASSLTSGTGDDGYTF. The DNA of the CDR3 is TGTGCCAGCAGCTTGACTTCCGGGACAGGGGACGATGGCTACACCTTC.

The V gene is TRBV7-2, the J gene TRBJ2-1; 7 bases map to TRBD2. The CDR3 extends over 15 amino acids. Per the germline V gene, CDR1 is SGHTA and CDR2 is FQGNSA. The J segment lost 1 base and the V segment lost 5 bases, leaving 5 bases of the junction unmatched. The CDR3 DNA is TGTGCCAGCAGCGTATTAGCGGGTTCCTACAATGAGCAGTTCTTC. Amino acid sequence: CASSVLAGSYNEQFF.